This T cell receptor (beta chain) emerged from a study of beta chain features in type 1 diabetes. Stem cell-like memory, regulatory, central memory and naive CD4+ cells were sorted via CD45RO/CCR7/CD25/CD127/CD95/CD27. This CDR3 region has 14 residues. V lost 7 bases and J 3 bases, leaving 10 bases between the germline ends. From germline, CDR1 is SNHLY and CDR2 FYNNEI. Expressed TCRB transcripts were sequenced because the isolated RNA had all been reverse transcribed beforehand. Using immunoSEQ multiplex PCR, the repertoire was profiled, and TCRdb retains in-frame clones only, with some absent. The data contain about 340,000 clones, 6.5% to 10% of them singletons.

The chain combines TRBV2 with TRBJ2-6; D is unresolved. This receptor was identified in a woman aged 18-29 years in good health. The specimen sequenced was central memory CD4+ T cells from blood. CDR3 in DNA: TGTGCCAGCACCGAAGAAGGTGGGGCCAACGTCCTGACTTTC. The encoded protein is CASTEEGGANVLTF.